This record covers a single T cell receptor (beta chain). The specificity of this receptor is unknown. The sample holds no much larger clone one base away, and base qualities are not on file. The data stem from a study of blood T cells in healthy people across ages (dated by TCRdb to the mid-2010s). At the level of the whole study: In model experiments, roughly one uniquely barcoded TCR beta cDNA molecule per two T cells was captured by template switching. Age-related changes in TCR beta repertoire diversity were measured in the study by deep sequencing normalized with unique cDNA molecular identifiers. Donors were grouped into four age groups: young (average 16 years), middle-aged (39), aged (around 56) and long-lived (approximately 82). Donors of different ages were randomly distributed across sequencing lanes to avoid experimental bias. Two additional independent replicas of 1 million unique cDNA reads from the same blood draw were analyzed for two donors (one aged 18 to 29 and one aged 80 or older). General findings and caveats noted by the study authors: There was a strong correlation between observed TCR beta diversity and the percentage of naive T cells measured by flow cytometry. Since profiling was done on bulk unsorted PBMCs, naive and antigen-experienced compartments could not be conclusively compared. Donor CMV infection status was unknown, potentially confounding age-related changes in expanded clonotypes. As age increased, observed TCR beta diversity per million T cells dropped in a roughly linear way, and a significant reduction was already evident by age about 40. Estimates of total diversity from one million sequenced T cells were regarded as lower bounds and underestimates. The long-lived group showed more naive CD4+ T cells, fewer expanded clones and increased TCR diversity than the aged group, suggesting age selection.

The library was made by 5' RACE. The listed sequencing device is Illumina HiSeq 2500. A second PCR of 7 to 11 cycles was performed with a sample-barcoded 5' primer and a J-beta primer mix. A unique molecular identifier was introduced onto each TCR beta cDNA molecule by a template-switch 5' adaptor carrying 12 random nucleotides. Each sample yielded at least 2.5 million CDR3-containing paired-end reads. First-strand cDNA was synthesized from all RNA with the Mint cDNA synthesis kit, primed by a TRBC-specific oligonucleotide. After uracil-DNA glycosylase treatment, a first 18-cycle PCR used universal primers M1SS and BC2_uni_R on all cDNA. The original pipeline was this. Each sample was normalized by randomly selecting 1 million high-quality reads, each carrying a distinct molecular identifier. Reads with shared molecular identifiers were discarded instead of being binned into consensus sequences. MiTCR, run with a Q25 quality threshold and the strictest error-elimination algorithm, handled CDR3 identification, clonotype clustering and error correction. Lower-bound total TCR beta diversity was estimated with a nonparametric unseen species model using Euler transformation. TCRdb trimmed public reads at Q25 via fastp, called clones via MiXCR and kept in-frame beta chains. Merged by CDR3 protein, the rows form single entries marked with the most common genes and DNA. These V and J calls are TCRdb output, not the study's own analysis. The sample includes about 670,000 distinct CDR3 sequences, with about 51% observed a single time. About 13% of the sample is taken by the ten largest.

Looking up the germline V gene yields CDR1 ENHRY and CDR2 SYGVKD. Trimming takes 3 bases from V and 4 bases from J, and the germline ends sit 7 bases apart. Spanning cysteine to phenylalanine, the CDR3 consists of 12 amino acids. CDR3 DNA only is kept here, 36 bases in frame from base 1. The 39 donors, aged about 6 to 95 years, were systemically healthy Caucasian individuals from Russia. Each donor gave ten milliliters of peripheral blood, collected into EDTA-treated Vacutainer tubes. Ficoll-Paque density-gradient centrifugation was used to isolate PBMCs, with at least 6.5 million per sample. Total RNA, at least 6 micrograms per sample, was extracted from PBMCs with Trizol reagent. The percentages of naive CD45RAhigh/CD27high T cells were determined by flow cytometry on a PBMC aliquot from every donor.

The TCR sequence derives from a woman older than 75 in good health. The chain links TRBV10-3 with TRBJ2-7, with no D gene named confidently. The source material was blood. The CDR3 reads CAISDNWYEQYF. The DNA sequence is as follows: TGTGCCATCAGTGATAATTGGTACGAGCAGTACTTC.